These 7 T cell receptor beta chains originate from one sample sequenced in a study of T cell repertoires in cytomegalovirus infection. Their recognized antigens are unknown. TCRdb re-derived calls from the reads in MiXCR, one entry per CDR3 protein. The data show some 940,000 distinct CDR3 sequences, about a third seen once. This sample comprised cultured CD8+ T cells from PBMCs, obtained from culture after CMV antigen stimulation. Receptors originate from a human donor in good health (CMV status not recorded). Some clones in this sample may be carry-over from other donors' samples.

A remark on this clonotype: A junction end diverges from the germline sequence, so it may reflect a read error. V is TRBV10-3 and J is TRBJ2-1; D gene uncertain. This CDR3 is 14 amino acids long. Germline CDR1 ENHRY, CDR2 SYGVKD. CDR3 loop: CAIRENVVYNEQSF. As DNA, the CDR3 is TGTGCCATCAGGGAAAATGTAGTTTACAATGAGCAGTCCTTC.

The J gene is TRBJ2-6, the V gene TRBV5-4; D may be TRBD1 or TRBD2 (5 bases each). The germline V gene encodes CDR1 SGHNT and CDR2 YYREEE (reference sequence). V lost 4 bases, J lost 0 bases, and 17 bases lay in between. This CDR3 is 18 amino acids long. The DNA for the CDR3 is TGTGCCAGCAGCCCTAGGGGACGGCTAAGCTCTGGGGCCAACGTCCTGACTTTC. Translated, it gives CASSPRGRLSSGANVLTF.

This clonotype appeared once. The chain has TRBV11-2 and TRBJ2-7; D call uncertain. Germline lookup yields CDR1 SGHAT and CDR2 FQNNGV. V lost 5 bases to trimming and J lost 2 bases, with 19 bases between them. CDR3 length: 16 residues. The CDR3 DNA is TGTGCCAGCAGCCACGGAACCTTAGGGTCCCCCTACGAGCAGTACTTC. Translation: CASSHGTLGSPYEQYF. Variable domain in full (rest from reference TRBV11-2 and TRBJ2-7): EAGVAQSPRYKIIEKRQSVAFWCNPISGHATLYWYQQILGQGPKLLIQFQNNGVVDDSQLPKDRFSAERLKGVDSTLKIQPAKLEDSAVYLCASSHGTLGSPYEQYFGPGTRLTVT.

The CDR3 here is CASSQESAGALQETQYF. CDR3 bases: TGTGCCAGCAGCCAAGAGTCAGCGGGGGCCCTTCAAGAGACCCAGTACTTC. V gene TRBV3-1 combines with J gene TRBJ2-5; 8 bases fit TRBD2. The CDR3 sequence is 17 residues long. Trimming took 0 bases from V and 2 from J; bases not matched to a gene: 8. Per germline, CDR1 LGHDT and CDR2 YNNKEL (reference sequence).

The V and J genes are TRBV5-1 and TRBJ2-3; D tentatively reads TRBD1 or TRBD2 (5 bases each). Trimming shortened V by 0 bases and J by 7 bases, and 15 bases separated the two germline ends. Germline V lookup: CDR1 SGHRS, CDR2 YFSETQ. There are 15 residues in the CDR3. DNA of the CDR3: TGCGCCAGCAGCTTGGACGGGGCTCCAGTGAATACGCAGTATTTT. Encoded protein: CASSLDGAPVNTQYF.

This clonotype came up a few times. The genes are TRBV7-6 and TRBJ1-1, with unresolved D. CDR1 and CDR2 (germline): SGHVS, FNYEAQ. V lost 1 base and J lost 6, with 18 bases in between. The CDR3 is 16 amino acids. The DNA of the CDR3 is TGTGCCAGCAGCTTAGGATCTGGAGGGTATGCCGCTGAAGCTTTCTTT. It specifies CASSLGSGGYAAEAFF.

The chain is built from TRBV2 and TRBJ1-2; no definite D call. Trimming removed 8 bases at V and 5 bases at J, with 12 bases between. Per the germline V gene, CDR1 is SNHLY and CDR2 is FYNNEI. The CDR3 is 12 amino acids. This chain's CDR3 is CASPDGSYGYTF. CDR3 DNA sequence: TGTGCCAGCCCGGACGGGTCTTATGGCTACACCTTC.